The 25 T cell receptor beta chains below all came from one sample that was sequenced in a study of shared clonotypes between healthy human individuals. Sequencing used immunoSEQ multiplex PCR; TCRdb keeps in-frame clones, though not all of them. The sample yields about 2.1 million clones, approximately 92% seen once. The naive CD8 fraction comprised CD45RO-negative cells positively selected for CCR7 and excluded terminally differentiated effector memory CD45RA+ cells. Material: naive CD8+ T cells from PBMCs. The receptors originated from a man aged 18 to 35 in good health. Some clones in this sample may be carry-over from other donors' samples.

The chain is built from TRBV13 and TRBJ2-1, with TRBD2 identical over 7 bases. The CDR3 length is 15 residues. The junction had 12 bases not matched to a gene; V was cut back by 6 bases and J by 7 bases. Germline assignment: CDR1 PRHDT and CDR2 FYEKMQ (reference sequence). CDR3 DNA sequence: TGTGCCAGCAGTGGTGGGGCGGGAGTAAGGAATGAGCAGTTCTTC. Translated, it gives CASSGGAGVRNEQFF.

This chain connects TRBV5-4 to TRBJ2-7; D remains unclear. Per the germline V gene, CDR1 is SGHNT and CDR2 is YYREEE (reference sequence). Trimming took 4 bases from V and 3 from J, leaving 11 bases between them. This CDR3 has 13 residues. The DNA of the CDR3 is TGTGCCAGCAGCCCCGGGCAGAACTACGAGCAGTACTTC. Translated: CASSPGQNYEQYF. The complete variable domain, with remaining parts taken from reference TRBV5-4 and TRBJ2-7, reads ETGVTQSPTHLIKTRGQQVTLRCSSQSGHNTVSWYQQALGQGPQFIFQYYREEENGRGNFPPRFSGLQFPNYSSELNVNALELDDSALYLCASSPGQNYEQYFGPGTRLTVT.

This clone was picked up a small number of times. The V gene is TRBV27, the J gene TRBJ1-5; D not certain. Deletions cut 4 bases from V and 0 bases from J, with 16 bases between. This CDR3 region has 17 residues. Germline V lookup: CDR1 MNHEY, CDR2 SMNVEV (reference sequence). The CDR3 nucleotides are TGTGCCAGCAGTTCCGTGACGAACACCTATAGCAATCAGCCCCAGCATTTT. Translated, it gives CASSSVTNTYSNQPQHF.

This sequence joins TRBV29-1 and TRBJ2-7, with D perhaps given as TRBD1 or TRBD2 (5 bases each). V was cut by 1 base and J by 2 bases, with 12 bases left in between. The CDR3 has 14 amino acids. Germline lookup yields CDR1 SQVTM and CDR2 ANQGSEA. CDR3 sequence reads: CSVEGGDAAYEQYF. As DNA, the CDR3 is TGCAGCGTTGAAGGAGGGGACGCTGCCTACGAGCAGTACTTC.

The rearrangement links TRBV11-2 to TRBJ2-1; the D call may be TRBD1 or TRBD2 (5 bases each). Trimming pared 4 bases from V and 2 bases from J, leaving 12 bases between. This CDR3 has 15 amino acids. CDR1 SGHAT and CDR2 FQNNGV come from the germline V gene. CDR3 region: CASSSGGGPYNEQFF. CDR3 bases: TGTGCCAGCAGCTCGGGTGGGGGTCCCTACAATGAGCAGTTCTTC.

This rearrangement joins TRBV7-9 to TRBJ2-7; maybe TRBD1 (6 bases). CDR3 length: 14 amino acids. V lost 4 bases, J lost 13 bases, and 23 bases lay in between. The germline V gene has CDR1 SEHNR and CDR2 FQNEAQ (reference sequence). The CDR3 protein is CASSSAGATQTLYF. In DNA, the CDR3 is TGTGCCAGCAGCTCCGCAGGGGCGACCCAAACCCTATACTTC.

The chain uses TRBV7-3 and TRBJ2-3; 12 nucleotides line up with TRBD2. The germline CDR1 and CDR2 sequences are SGHTA and FQGTGA. The CDR3 sequence is 15 residues long. V trimming: 4 bases; J trimming: 2 bases; junction bases outside the gene matches: 1. In nucleotides, the CDR3 is TGTGCCAGCAGCTCTAGCGGGGGGGCCACAGATACGCAGTATTTT. Its translation is CASSSSGGATDTQYF.

The rearrangement uses TRBV5-6 and TRBJ2-4; D might be TRBD1 or TRBD2, each matching 6 bases. Germline lookup yields CDR1 SGHDT and CDR2 YYEEEE. Trimming pared 5 bases from V and 4 bases from J, leaving 16 bases between. CDR3 length: 15 amino acids. This CDR3 is CASSQGGGRKNIQYF. The CDR3 DNA sequence: TGTGCCAGCAGTCAGGGTGGGGGGCGGAAAAACATTCAGTACTTC.

The CDR3 DNA sequence: TGCGCCAGCAGCCTGGGACAGGGGGCGCCTGGGGCCAACGTCCTGACTTTC. Protein product: CASSLGQGAPGANVLTF. The chain joins TRBV4-1 to TRBJ2-6; 12 bases are a match to TRBD1. The V segment lost 4 bases and the J segment 2 bases; nucleotides outside the gene matches: 3. The CDR3 consists of 17 residues. Germline lookup yields CDR1 MGHRA and CDR2 YSYEKL.

About this clone: The same CDR3 is also encoded by other DNA sequences in this sample. The rearrangement links TRBV19 to TRBJ1-5; D not resolved. The germline CDR1 and CDR2 sequences are LNHDA and SQIVND (reference sequence). This CDR3 spans 15 amino acids. V lost 2 bases to trimming and J lost 1 base, with 9 bases between them. CDR3 loop: CASSIMVGSNQPQHF. Here the CDR3 DNA reads TGTGCCAGTAGTATAATGGTAGGGAGCAATCAGCCCCAGCATTTT.

The DNA of the CDR3 is TGCGCCAGCAGCCAAGCGGGGTGGCTAGCAGCCAACAATGAGCAGTTCTTC. Its protein is CASSQAGWLAANNEQFF. The chain links TRBV4-3 to TRBJ2-1, with a weak D call TRBD2 (5 bases). Trimming stripped 1 base from V and 5 bases from J, with 18 bases between. The CDR3 is 17 residues long. Per the germline V gene, CDR1 is LGHNA and CDR2 is YSLEER.

The chain combines TRBV6-5 with TRBJ2-1; D tentatively fits TRBD1 or TRBD2 (5 bases each). Trimming removed 6 bases at V and 7 bases at J, with 16 bases between. The CDR3 is 14 residues long. Germline CDR1 reads MNHEY; CDR2 reads SVGAGI. CDR3 residues: CASRDPGRTNEQFF. The CDR3 DNA follows: TGTGCCAGCAGGGACCCGGGACGGACGAATGAGCAGTTCTTC.

Remarks on this clone: This sample includes further DNA sequences coding for the same CDR3. The chain is built from TRBV27 and TRBJ1-1, with D hard to call. The germline V gene encodes CDR1 MNHEY and CDR2 SMNVEV (reference sequence). V was cut by 0 bases and J by 5 bases, with 10 bases left in between. This CDR3 is built from 14 residues. The DNA of the CDR3 is TGTGCCAGCAGTTTATCGACGGGGTGGACTGAAGCTTTCTTT. Amino acids: CASSLSTGWTEAFF.

The CDR3 loop reads CASSEWDTAPYGYTF. The CDR3 bases are TGTGCCAGCAGTGAATGGGACACCGCGCCCTATGGCTACACCTTC. The chain joins TRBV25-1 to TRBJ1-2; TRBD1 is a possible D gene (6 bases). The CDR3 runs to 15 residues. CDR1 and CDR2 (germline): MGHDK, SYGVNS. V shed 1 base and J shed 4 bases, with 13 bases lying between them.

Worth noting for this clone: Other DNA sequences within the sample encode an identical CDR3. This chain connects TRBV13 to TRBJ2-7, with unresolved D. Germline CDR1 reads PRHDT; CDR2 reads FYEKMQ (reference sequence). V lost 5 bases to trimming and J lost 1 base, with 3 bases between them. The CDR3 length is 11 residues. Here the CDR3 reads CASSQSYEQYF. CDR3 DNA: TGTGCCAGCAGCCAGTCCTACGAGCAGTACTTC.

The chain links TRBV21-1 to TRBJ2-7; TRBD1, as called in the table, went unchecked against the DNA. TRBV21-1 is tagged as a pseudogene. The CDR3 contains 16 residues. The DNA for the CDR3 is TGTGCCAGCAGGGAAGGGGGCAGGGGTTACTTCTACGAGCAGTACTTC. As protein: CASREGGRGYFYEQYF.

A remark on this clone: Other DNA sequences in this specimen translate into the identical CDR3. This chain uses TRBV11-3 with TRBJ2-2; the D is unclear. Germline V gene data show CDR1 as SGHNT and CDR2 as YENEEA. The CDR3 totals 12 residues. The V end lost 2 bases, the J end lost 6 bases, and 4 bases lay between the germline ends. The CDR3 sequence is CASSLFSGELFF. CDR3 DNA sequence: TGTGCCAGCAGCTTATTTTCCGGGGAGCTGTTTTTT.

This clone was counted once. V is TRBV29-1 and J is TRBJ2-3, with TRBD2 matching 10 bases. This CDR3 is built from 16 residues. From germline, CDR1 is SQVTM and CDR2 ANQGSEA. Germline trimming cut 2 bases from V and 6 bases from J; bases unmatched to any gene: 11. CDR3 nucleotides: TGCAGCGTTGAATTGGCTAGCGGGAGACGTGATGATACGCAGTATTTT. Its translation is CSVELASGRRDDTQYF.

The CDR3 coding sequence is TGCGCCAGCAGCCAAGGCTGGGAGGACACTGAAGCTTTCTTT. Amino acids: CASSQGWEDTEAFF. The V gene is TRBV4-1, the J gene TRBJ1-1; D gene uncertain. The germline gives CDR1 MGHRA, CDR2 YSYEKL. This CDR3 region has 14 residues. The germline V and J ends were trimmed by 1 base and 3 bases, with 9 bases remaining between them.

Remarks on this clone: The sample holds other DNA sequences that translate to the same CDR3. The chain couples TRBV9 to TRBJ2-7; D might be TRBD1 or TRBD2, each matching 7 bases. Per the germline V gene, CDR1 is SGDLS and CDR2 is YYNGEE. Deletions cut 0 bases from V and 3 bases from J, with 10 bases between. The CDR3 covers 14 residues. As DNA, the CDR3 is TGTGCCAGCAGCGTAGCAGGGGGGGGCTACGAGCAGTACTTC. Its translation is CASSVAGGGYEQYF.

The V gene is TRBV27, the J gene TRBJ2-1; D is perhaps TRBD2 (6 bases). The CDR3 contains 16 residues. Trimming removed 6 bases from V and 0 bases from J, with 15 bases in between. From germline, CDR1 is MNHEY and CDR2 SMNVEV (reference sequence). The CDR3 spells CASSLRSGSSYNEQFF. CDR3 DNA: TGTGCCAGCAGCCTTCGTAGCGGAAGCTCCTACAATGAGCAGTTCTTC.

This sequence joins TRBV10-3 and TRBJ1-2; 12 nucleotides line up with TRBD1. This CDR3 spans 18 amino acids. With V trimmed by 3 bases and J by 5 bases, 13 bases remained unmatched. In germline, CDR1 is ENHRY, CDR2 SYGVKD. The CDR3 region is CAISDPGMGQGALYGYTF. CDR3 bases: TGTGCCATCAGTGATCCGGGAATGGGACAGGGGGCTTTGTATGGCTACACCTTC.

The rearrangement links TRBV10-2 to TRBJ2-7; 9 bases fit TRBD1. Germline values: CDR1 WSHSY, CDR2 SAAADI. Trimming removed 8 bases from V and 3 bases from J; junction bases left unmatched: 8. CDR3 length: 14 amino acids. The DNA of the CDR3 is TGCGCCAGCCACCCACGGGGACAGGGCTACGAGCAGTACTTC. Protein product: CASHPRGQGYEQYF.

The V call is TRBV5-5, the J call TRBJ2-5; TRBD1 matches at 7 bases. The V gene end was trimmed by 1 base and the J gene end by 1 base; junction bases not matched to a gene: 1. The CDR3 has 14 amino acids. Germline V CDR1 and CDR2: SGHKS, YYEKEE (reference sequence). For the CDR3, the DNA is TGTGCCAGCAGCTTGTGGACAGGCCAAGAGACCCAGTACTTC. This codes for CASSLWTGQETQYF.

This chain links TRBV29-1 with TRBJ2-7; 9 bases match TRBD1. The CDR3 spans 15 residues. With V trimmed by 1 base and J by 5 bases, 9 bases remained unmatched. Germline-derived CDR1 and CDR2 are SQVTM and ANQGSEA. CDR3 in DNA: TGCAGCGTTGAAGCTCCCGGGACAGGGTCCCACGAGCAGTACTTC. Its translation is CSVEAPGTGSHEQYF.